This T cell receptor beta chain was profiled in a study of identical twins (dated by TCRdb to 2016 to 2017). For the wider study: To test whether fetal clonotypes persist, the study used deep sequencing on TCR alpha and beta repertoires from monozygotic twins, unrelated adults of various ages, and cord blood. To rule out contamination, the twin experiments were replicated at different times with different library preparation protocols. What the research found in general, with its limitations: In beta out-of-frame sequences, excess twin sharing was weaker, because having fewer shared sequences lowered the signal-to-noise ratio. Abundant cord blood beta clonotypes had fewer insertions, young adult naive repertoires showed a similar but weaker trend, and memory repertoires showed no such trend. Recombination models systematically underestimated out-of-frame TCR alpha sharing in monozygotic twins but agreed with sharing between unrelated individuals. Because the same donors could not be followed over many years, conclusions were based on cross-sectional statistical analysis. Invariant T cells such as MAIT and iNKT could partly confound zero-insertion analyses, although diverse VJ usage argued against such confounding for most clonotypes. Compared with coincidental sharing between unrelated individuals, an excess of low generation-probability sequences was observed among out-of-frame TCR alpha sequences shared between twins.

A few counts support this clonotype. Its binding antigen is unknown. Per-base quality was not reported, and no clone a single base away is much larger than it. CDR1 and CDR2 were assigned from the germline V gene as LGHNA and YNFKEQ. Trimming accounts for 3 bases at V and 5 bases at J, while the number of junction bases matched to no gene is 3. Including the terminal cysteine and phenylalanine, the CDR3 comprises 14 residues. The read is trimmed to its CDR3 DNA, 42 bases read in frame from base 1. All donors were healthy Caucasians. Three pairs of female monozygotic twins, all aged roughly 18 to 30 years, were included in the twin cohort. CD4+ and CD8+ T cell populations were isolated with positive isolation kits from Invitrogen. The library was prepared using 5' RACE. For sequencing, an Illumina HiSeq 2000 was employed. A universal primer binding site was introduced by template switching, and a unique molecular identifier was present in the final cDNA, enabling accurate counting of TCR cDNA molecules. Specific primers in the conserved constant-segment region were used to synthesize first-strand cDNA for the TCR alpha and beta chains. To control for contamination, every cDNA library carried two barcodes: a SMART-Mk sample barcode plus Illumina barcodes. Two successive PCR steps introduced TruSeq adapter sequences along with Illumina sample barcodes. The Illumina HiSeq platform was used with custom primers to sequence TCR alpha and beta cDNA libraries. Per the original workflow: Raw reads were processed with MiGEC to extract unique molecular identifiers, and MiXCR was used to determine CDR3 positions. For each individual, recombination models were inferred using an EM algorithm with the repgenHMM and IGoR tools. Shared clonotypes were analyzed with the tcR package in R, and sharing was normalized by the product of cloneset sizes. To study raw recombination without the effects of thymic and clonal selection, out-of-frame nonproductive sequences were analyzed. TCRdb cleaned the public reads at Q25 with fastp, built clones with MiXCR and kept in-frame beta chains. CDR3 protein duplicates are merged, each entry listing the most common genes and DNA. The V and J calls shown here were made by TCRdb, not taken from the authors' results. Here the sample has around 490,000 distinct CDR3 sequences; 20% to 25% occur a single time. Together, the top ten hold about 0.5% of the sample.

The same sample was also used in a study of yellow fever vaccine responses in identical twins. As the second publication notes: According to the authors, the vaccine-induced T cell response in identical twins seemed to be partly convergent and partly specific to each individual. In the study, vaccine-responding T cell clones were precisely tracked in identical twins.

This TCR was sampled from a woman aged 18-29 years in good health. The V and J genes are TRBV4-2 and TRBJ1-4, with 7 bases aligning to TRBD1. The sample was CD4+ T cells sorted from blood. The sequenced DNA is TGTGCCAGCAGCCAGGGACAGAACAATGAAAAACTGTTTTTT. This encodes CASSQGQNNEKLFF.